The 14 T cell receptor beta chains listed next were all sequenced from one sample in a study of shared clonotypes between healthy human individuals. Clones were sequenced by immunoSEQ multiplex PCR, and TCRdb holds only the in-frame ones, with some missing. The profile shows more than 1.2 million clones, approximately 98.5% of them singletons. Sequenced input: naive CD4+ T cells sorted from blood. The subset here: CD45RA+ positively selected. All receptors derive from a man aged 30 to 39 in good health.

The chain joins TRBV27 to TRBJ2-1, with D possibly TRBD2 on 6 matching bases. V was trimmed by 3 bases and J by 6 bases, leaving 15 bases between them. The CDR3 has 15 residues. Germline V lookup: CDR1 MNHEY, CDR2 SMNVEV (reference sequence). The CDR3 DNA follows: TGTGCCAGCAGTTTGCCGGGACTTCCCCTCAATGAGCAGTTCTTC. Amino acid sequence: CASSLPGLPLNEQFF.

The chain is built from TRBV2 and TRBJ2-5, with 12 nucleotides matching TRBD2. The CDR3 covers 16 residues. Per germline, CDR1 SNHLY and CDR2 FYNNEI. Unmatched junction bases numbered 9, after V lost 5 bases and J lost 5 bases. In DNA form, the CDR3 reads TGTGCCAGCAGTTCTAGCGGGAGGGCCGGATTTGAGACCCAGTACTTC. It is translated as CASSSSGRAGFETQYF.

This clone was observed a single time. This chain links TRBV7-8 with TRBJ2-1; possible D gene TRBD1, 6 bases. The CDR3 has 15 amino acids. The germline V and J ends were trimmed by 5 bases and 3 bases, with 14 bases remaining between them. Germline V gene data show CDR1 as SGHVS and CDR2 as FQNEAQ. The CDR3 nucleotides read TGTGCCAGCAGCCATCCGGGACACTACTACAATGAGCAGTTCTTC. Translating it yields CASSHPGHYYNEQFF.

The chain employs TRBV5-1 and TRBJ2-6; D is unresolved. Between the trimmed V and J ends, which lost 0 bases and 0 bases, there was a span of 19 bases. The CDR3 has 20 residues. Germline assignment: CDR1 SGHRS and CDR2 YFSETQ. The CDR3 spells CASSLERPGTKLSGANVLTF. CDR3 coding DNA: TGCGCCAGCAGCTTGGAACGGCCGGGCACAAAACTCTCTGGGGCCAACGTCCTGACTTTC.

The rearrangement uses TRBV10-3 and TRBJ2-3; the D is unclear. This CDR3 contains 16 residues. Germline values: CDR1 ENHRY, CDR2 SYGVKD. Trimming shortened V by 6 bases and J by 4 bases, and 20 bases separated the two germline ends. The CDR3 is CAIRDTGPIKPDTQYF. DNA for the CDR3: TGTGCCATCAGAGACACCGGGCCGATCAAACCAGATACGCAGTATTTT.

On this clone itself: This CDR3 is also generated by other DNA sequences in the sample. The V gene is TRBV7-9, the J gene TRBJ2-1, with D perhaps TRBD2 (5 bases). This CDR3 spans 12 amino acids. Germline CDR1 reads SEHNR; CDR2 reads FQNEAQ (reference sequence). Between the trimmed V and J ends, which lost 5 bases and 3 bases, there was a span of 5 bases. This CDR3 reads CASSRDYNEQFF. CDR3 nucleotides: TGTGCCAGCAGCCGGGACTACAATGAGCAGTTCTTC.

The CDR3: CATSRGSKRNEQFF. DNA for the CDR3: TGTGCCACCAGCAGAGGTAGTAAGAGGAATGAGCAGTTCTTC. The chain links TRBV15 to TRBJ2-1, with unresolved D. The length of the CDR3 is 14 residues. Trimming left V 1 base short and J 7 bases short, with 11 bases between. Germline V gene sequence: CDR1 LNHNV, CDR2 YYDKDF (reference sequence).

The chain employs TRBV11-3 and TRBJ2-7; possibly TRBD2 for D (6 bases). The CDR3 length is 15 residues. Per germline, CDR1 SGHNT and CDR2 YENEEA. V dropped 4 bases and J dropped 6 bases, with 19 bases sitting between them. CDR3 sequence: CASSSAYDAGSEQYF. CDR3 DNA sequence: TGTGCCAGCAGCTCCGCCTACGACGCGGGGTCCGAGCAGTACTTC.

The chain couples TRBV11-2 to TRBJ2-7, with D uncertain. The CDR3 consists of 13 residues. Per the germline V gene, CDR1 is SGHAT and CDR2 is FQNNGV. The ends were cut back, 0 bases at V and 5 bases at J, with 8 bases in the middle. The CDR3 sequence: CASSLDNGDEQYF. CDR3 bases: TGTGCCAGCAGCTTAGATAATGGCGACGAGCAGTACTTC.

The rearrangement uses TRBV19 and TRBJ2-7; 13 nucleotides agree with TRBD2. With V trimmed by 5 bases and J by 6 bases, 7 bases remained unmatched. Per the germline V gene, CDR1 is LNHDA and CDR2 is SQIVND (reference sequence). This CDR3 comprises 15 residues. CDR3 nucleotides: TGTGCCAGTAGTCATCGGGGACTAGCGGGATCCGAGCAGTACTTC. Protein product: CASSHRGLAGSEQYF.

The CDR3 nucleotides are TGTGCCAGCAGTTTAGGGACTAGCGGGAGGGTAGCCTACAATGAGCAGTTCTTC. Its translation is CASSLGTSGRVAYNEQFF. This rearrangement joins TRBV27 to TRBJ2-1, with 16 bases aligning to TRBD2. CDR3 length: 18 amino acids. Germline V gene lookup returns CDR1 MNHEY and CDR2 SMNVEV (reference sequence). V lost 2 bases, J lost 2 bases, and 3 bases stayed unmatched.

The genes are TRBV7-3 and TRBJ2-3, with D possibly matching TRBD1 (6 bases). Trimming pared 5 bases from V and 4 bases from J, leaving 16 bases between. There are 15 residues in the CDR3. CDR1 is SGHTA, CDR2 FQGTGA, per germline. CDR3 DNA sequence: TGTGCCAGCAGCCTCACAGGGTTCGGGGCAGATACGCAGTATTTT. Translating it yields CASSLTGFGADTQYF. The entire variable domain, with the rest obtained from reference TRBV7-3 and TRBJ2-3, is as follows: GAGVSQTPSNKVTEKGKYVELRCDPISGHTALYWYRQSLGQGPEFLIYFQGTGAADDSGLPNDRFFAVRPEGSVSTLKIQRTERGDSAVYLCASSLTGFGADTQYFGPGTRLTVL.

V is TRBV5-4 and J is TRBJ1-2, with TRBD1 as a possible D gene (5 bases). Germline CDR1 reads SGHNT; CDR2 reads YYREEE (reference sequence). This CDR3 comprises 13 residues. The ends were cut back, 1 base at V and 4 bases at J, with 8 bases in the middle. The chain's CDR3 is CASSLWQGYGYTF. CDR3 coding DNA: TGTGCCAGCAGCTTGTGGCAGGGCTATGGCTACACCTTC.

This sequence joins TRBV19 and TRBJ1-3; D not certain. Germline CDR1 and CDR2: LNHDA and SQIVND (reference sequence). V was shortened by 1 base and J by 5 bases, with 6 bases between the two germline ends. The CDR3 extends over 13 amino acids. The chain's CDR3 is CASSIAARNTIYF. The CDR3 DNA reads TGTGCCAGTAGTATAGCCGCTCGAAACACCATATATTTT.